This T cell receptor beta chain emerged from a study of blood T cell repertoires in COVID-19. Across the whole study: Specimens from acute and convalescent COVID-19 originated in the United States, Italy and Spain.

Per the authors' pipeline: Amplification of reference gene primers provided the estimated nucleated cell counts. This table comes from immunoSEQ multiplex PCR, and its TCRdb copy is limited to in-frame clones, with some not included. V, J and clone size reflect that table, while D and trimming were determined from the DNA. Of about 230,000 clones listed, roughly 88% are singletons. The CDR3 contains 10 residues. In germline, CDR1 is SEHNR, CDR2 FQNEAQ (reference sequence). In terms of age and location, participants ranged from about 18 to 89 years and lived in about two dozen US areas. Clinical history as reported by participants underpinned cohort assignment.

The chain recombines TRBV7-9 with TRBJ2-5, with 7 bases lining up with TRBD2. The receptor was derived from a woman aged 40 to 50 with acute COVID-19. The material sequenced was PBMCs or T cells enriched from blood (not recorded which). The CDR3 region has the DNA TGTTCGGGGGGAGATGAGACCCAGTACTTC. It yields the protein CSGGDETQYF.